The source of this TCR beta chain is a study of T cell repertoires in cytomegalovirus infection. The ends were cut back, 3 bases at V and 0 bases at J, with 9 bases in the middle. Germline V gives CDR1 DFQATT, CDR2 SNEGSKA (reference sequence). The CDR3 length is 14 residues. TCRdb recomputed calls from the reads with MiXCR, one row per CDR3 protein. The repertoire holds 110,000 to 150,000 distinct CDR3 sequences, with approximately 5.9% as singletons. The chain links TRBV20-1 to TRBJ1-5; D may be TRBD1 (5 bases). Sequenced sample: PBMCs. The clonotype originates from a human donor in good health (CMV status not recorded). Some clones in this sample may be carry-over from other donors' samples. DNA for the CDR3: TGCAGTGCTAGGACAGCTTATAGCAATCAGCCCCAGCATTTT. Its translation: CSARTAYSNQPQHF.